This TCR beta chain was identified in a study of cytomegalovirus exposure and HLA in healthy donors. Study findings and constraints: Altogether, 150 to 200 TCR beta chains were recorded as cytomegalovirus-associated. Later analysis identified a missense DCLRE1C variant that was linked to TCR beta V- and J-gene trimming.

The CDR3 totals 15 residues. Germline-derived CDR1 and CDR2 are SGHTA and FQGNSA. J gave up 5 bases and V 5 bases, and 6 bases lay outside the gene matches. Comment on this clone: The antigen is undetermined.

The PCR made use of 60 Vbeta and 13 Jbeta primers. Method: immunoSEQ multiplex PCR; TCRdb's copy keeps in-frame clones and lacks some. The sample consists of roughly 150,000 clones, 75% of them appearing once. The TCR was taken from a man younger than 35 in good health and CMV-seropositive. The specimen sequenced was PBMCs. The V call is TRBV7-2, the J call TRBJ2-1; 10 bases match TRBD2. The CDR3 loop reads CASSVLAGINNEQFF. In DNA form, the CDR3 reads TGTGCCAGCAGCGTACTAGCGGGAATAAACAATGAGCAGTTCTTC.